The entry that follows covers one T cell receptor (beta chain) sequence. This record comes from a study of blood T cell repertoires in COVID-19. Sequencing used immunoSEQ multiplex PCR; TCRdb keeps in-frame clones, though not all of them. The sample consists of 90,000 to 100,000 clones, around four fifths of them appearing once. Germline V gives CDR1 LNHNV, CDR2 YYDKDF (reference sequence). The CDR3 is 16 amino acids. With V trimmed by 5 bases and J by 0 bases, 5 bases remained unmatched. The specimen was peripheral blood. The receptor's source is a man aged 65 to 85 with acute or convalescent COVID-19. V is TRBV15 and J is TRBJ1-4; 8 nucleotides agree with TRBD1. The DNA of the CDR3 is TGTGCCACCAGCGGACAGGGTATGGCAACTAATGAAAAACTGTTTTTT. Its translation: CATSGQGMATNEKLFF. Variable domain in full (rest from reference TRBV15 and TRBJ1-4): DAMVIQNPRYQVTQFGKPVTLSCSQTLNHNVMYWYQQKSSQAPKLLFHYYDKDFNNEADTPDNFQSRRPNTSFCFLDIRSPGLGDTAMYLCATSGQGMATNEKLFFGSGTQLSVL.